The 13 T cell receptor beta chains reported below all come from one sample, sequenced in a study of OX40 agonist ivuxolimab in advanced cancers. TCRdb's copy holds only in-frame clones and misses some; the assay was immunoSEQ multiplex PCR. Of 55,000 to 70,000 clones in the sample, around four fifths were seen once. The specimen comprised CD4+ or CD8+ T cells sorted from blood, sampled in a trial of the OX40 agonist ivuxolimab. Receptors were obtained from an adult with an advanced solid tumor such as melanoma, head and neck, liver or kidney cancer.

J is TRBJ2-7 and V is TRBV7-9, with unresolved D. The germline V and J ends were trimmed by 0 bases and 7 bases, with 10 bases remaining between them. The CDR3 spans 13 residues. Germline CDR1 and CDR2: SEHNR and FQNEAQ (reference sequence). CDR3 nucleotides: TGTGCCAGCAGCTTAGCGCTCGACGGGGAGCAGTACTTC. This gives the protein CASSLALDGEQYF.

In DNA, the CDR3 is TGTGCCAGCAGTGAAGACAGGGAGGCCCAGCATTTT. Its protein product is CASSEDREAQHF. The rearrangement links TRBV6-1 to TRBJ1-5, with D possibly being TRBD1 (6 bases). The CDR3 is made up of 12 amino acids. Looked up from germline, CDR1 is MNHNS and CDR2 is SASEGT. Trimming took 1 base from V and 11 from J, leaving 9 bases between them.

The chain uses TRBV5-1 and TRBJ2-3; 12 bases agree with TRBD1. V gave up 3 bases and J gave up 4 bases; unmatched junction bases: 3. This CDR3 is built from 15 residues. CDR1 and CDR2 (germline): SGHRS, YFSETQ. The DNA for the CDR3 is TGCGCCAGCAGCTCCGGGACAGGGGGCTCAGATACGCAGTATTTT. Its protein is CASSSGTGGSDTQYF.

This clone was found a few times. The CDR3 nucleotides are TGCGCCAGCAGCCAGAGTACCGACAGCGAGCAGTTCTTC. Translating gives CASSQSTDSEQFF. J is TRBJ2-1 and V is TRBV4-3, with D possibly TRBD1 on 5 matching bases. V gave up 3 bases and J gave up 10 bases, with 13 bases separating them. There are 13 residues in the CDR3. Germline V lookup: CDR1 LGHNA, CDR2 YSLEER.

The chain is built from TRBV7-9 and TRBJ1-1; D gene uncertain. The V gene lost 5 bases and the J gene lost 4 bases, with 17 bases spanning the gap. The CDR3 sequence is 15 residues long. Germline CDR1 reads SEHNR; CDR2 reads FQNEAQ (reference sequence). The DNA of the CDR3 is TGTGCCAGCAGCCCCCGCCTCGGCGAGGGCACTGAAGCTTTCTTT. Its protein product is CASSPRLGEGTEAFF.

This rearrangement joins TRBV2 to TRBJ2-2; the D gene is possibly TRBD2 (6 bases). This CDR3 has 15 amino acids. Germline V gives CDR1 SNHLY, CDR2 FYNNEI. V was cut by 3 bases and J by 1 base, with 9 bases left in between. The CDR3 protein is CASSERGRNTGELFF. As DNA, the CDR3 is TGTGCCAGCAGTGAGCGGGGCCGGAACACCGGGGAGCTGTTTTTT.

CDR3 nucleotide sequence: TGTGCCAGCGCCTGGGGGAGAGGGACAGATACGCAGTATTTT. Amino acid sequence: CASAWGRGTDTQYF. This chain joins TRBV10-3 and TRBJ2-3; D tentatively fits TRBD1 or TRBD2 (5 bases each). Germline CDR1 is ENHRY and CDR2 is SYGVKD. The V gene lost 10 bases and the J gene lost 3 bases, with 17 bases spanning the gap. CDR3 length: 14 amino acids.

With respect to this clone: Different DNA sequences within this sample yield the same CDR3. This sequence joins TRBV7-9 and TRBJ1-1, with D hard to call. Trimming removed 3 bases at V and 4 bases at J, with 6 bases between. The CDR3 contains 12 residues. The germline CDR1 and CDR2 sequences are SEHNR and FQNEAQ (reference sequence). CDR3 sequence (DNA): TGTGCCAGCAGCTTGATACTCACTGAAGCTTTCTTT. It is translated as CASSLILTEAFF.

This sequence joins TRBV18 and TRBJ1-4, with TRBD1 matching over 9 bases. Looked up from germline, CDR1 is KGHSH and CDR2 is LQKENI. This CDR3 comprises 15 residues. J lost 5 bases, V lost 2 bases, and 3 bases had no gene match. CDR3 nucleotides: TGTGCCAGCTCACCAACAGGGGGCGCGAATGAAAAACTGTTTTTT. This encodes CASSPTGGANEKLFF.

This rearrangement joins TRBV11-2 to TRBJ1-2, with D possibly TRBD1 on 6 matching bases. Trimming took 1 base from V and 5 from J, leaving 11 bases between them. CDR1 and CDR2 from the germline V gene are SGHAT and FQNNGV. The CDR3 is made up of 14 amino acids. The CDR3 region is CASSLVTTGYGYTF. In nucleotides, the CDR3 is TGTGCCAGCAGCTTAGTGACGACAGGATATGGCTACACCTTC.

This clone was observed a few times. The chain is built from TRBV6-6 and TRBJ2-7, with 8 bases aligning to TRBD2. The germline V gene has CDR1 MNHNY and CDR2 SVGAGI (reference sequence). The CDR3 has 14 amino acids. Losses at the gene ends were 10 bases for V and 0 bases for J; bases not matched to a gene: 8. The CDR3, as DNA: TGTGCCACCAAAACCGGGACTAGCTCCTACGAGCAGTACTTC. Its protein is CATKTGTSSYEQYF.

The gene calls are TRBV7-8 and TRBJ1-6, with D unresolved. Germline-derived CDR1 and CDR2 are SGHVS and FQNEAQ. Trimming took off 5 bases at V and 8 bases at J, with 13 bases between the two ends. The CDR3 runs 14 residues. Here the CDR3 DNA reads TGTGCCAGCAGCCCGCGGCGTATGGATTCACCCCTCCACTTT. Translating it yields CASSPRRMDSPLHF.

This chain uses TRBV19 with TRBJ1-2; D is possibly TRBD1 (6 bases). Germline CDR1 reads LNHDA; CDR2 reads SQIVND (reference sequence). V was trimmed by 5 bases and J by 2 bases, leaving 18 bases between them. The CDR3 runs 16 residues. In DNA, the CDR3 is TGTGCCAGTAGTCCGCCGGGGGGGCTCTGGAACTATGGCTACACCTTC. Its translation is CASSPPGGLWNYGYTF.